This T cell receptor (beta chain) was identified in a study of T cells in Graves' hyperthyroidism and ophthalmopathy. Regarding this clonotype: A much more abundant neighbour one base away suggests this may be a read error.

Researchers amplified the TCR beta CDR3 regions from RNA transcripts. First-round RT-PCR with HTBI primers amplified the TCR CDR3 region. TCRdb re-called the multiplex PCR reads with MiXCR, one entry per CDR3 protein. The table lists 93,000 or so distinct CDR3 sequences, approximately 50% of them singletons. Germline V lookup: CDR1 MNHNY, CDR2 SVGAGI (reference sequence). This CDR3 is 17 amino acids long. Sequencing used blood. The chain recombines TRBV6-6 with TRBJ2-5, with TRBD2 identical over 16 bases. This TCR was sampled from a man aged 35 to 55 with Graves' hyperthyroidism. The CDR3: CASSYSGLAGGPETQDF. For the CDR3, the DNA is TGTGCCAGCAGTTACTCGGGACTAGCGGGGGGGCCAGAGACCCAGGACTTC.